A selection of T cell receptor beta chains follows, all from one sample in a study of graft-versus-host responses after intestinal transplantation. The antigens for these receptors are not known. Assay used: immunoSEQ multiplex PCR; TCRdb lists only in-frame clones, some missing. The data hold 90,000 to 150,000 clones, with around 95% observed a single time. The input for sequencing was unstimulated CD8+ T cells sorted from spleen or lymph node cells, taken before intestinal transplant. All receptors come from a human donor who received an intestinal transplant. Each CDR3 is given with its conserved first and last residue. Fields, in order: J gene, V gene, D gene, clone size, CDR3 protein, CDR3 DNA. The D gene is left open where the match is weak. Only part of the rows carry a size: once, few, many, or a class if the clone is expanded.

TRBJ1-1 TRBV10-3 NA NA CAISAQTSMNTEAFF TGTGCCATCAGTGCCCAGACCTCAATGAACACTGAAGCTTTCTTT
TRBJ2-7 TRBV19 TRBD1 NA CASSTTGKHYEQYF TGTGCCAGTAGTACGACAGGGAAACACTACGAGCAGTACTTC
TRBJ2-7 TRBV19 TRBD2 once CASSSLAGSYEQYF TGTGCCAGTAGTAGCCTAGCGGGCTCCTACGAGCAGTACTTC
TRBJ2-7 TRBV28 NA NA CASTSLFGSYYEQYF TGTGCCAGCACTTCCTTATTTGGGTCTTACTACGAGCAGTACTTC
TRBJ1-6 TRBV28 NA NA CASRPTGGENSPLHF TGTGCCAGCAGGCCCACGGGAGGGGAGAATTCACCCCTCCACTTT
TRBJ2-7 TRBV6-5 NA NA CASSYVAATSYEQYF TGTGCCAGCAGTTACGTAGCGGCCACCTCCTACGAGCAGTACTTC
TRBJ2-1 TRBV4-3 NA NA CASSQDAPNNEQFF TGCGCCAGCAGCCAAGATGCGCCCAACAATGAGCAGTTCTTC
TRBJ2-1 TRBV28 NA NA CASRHPPNEQFF TGTGCCAGCAGGCACCCTCCCAATGAGCAGTTCTTC
TRBJ1-2 TRBV28 TRBD1 NA CASSLFPGQAFNYGYTF TGTGCCAGCAGTTTGTTCCCGGGACAGGCGTTTAACTATGGCTACACCTTC
TRBJ1-5 TRBV27 TRBD1 NA CASSRQGGQPQHF TGTGCCAGCAGCCGACAGGGGGGCCAGCCCCAGCATTTT
TRBJ2-2 TRBV7-8 TRBD2 NA CASSEREGTGEPFF TGTGCCAGCAGCGAGCGGGAGGGCACCGGGGAGCCGTTTTTT
TRBJ1-5 TRBV28 NA once CTSSLIAAGQPQHF TGTACCAGCAGTTTAATAGCGGCAGGTCAGCCCCAGCATTTT
TRBJ1-1 TRBV19 NA NA CASSIDLGQNTEAFF TGTGCCAGTAGTATAGACCTGGGACAGAACACTGAAGCTTTCTTT
TRBJ2-7 TRBV9 TRBD2 NA CASSVDGSGRGEQYF TGTGCCAGCAGCGTAGATGGGAGCGGGAGGGGCGAGCAGTACTTC
TRBJ2-7 TRBV5-6 NA NA CASSPGILSYEQYF TGTGCCAGCAGCCCAGGGATACTATCCTACGAGCAGTACTTC
TRBJ2-1 TRBV27 NA NA CAARRGGSYNEQFF TGTGCCGCCAGACGAGGGGGCTCCTACAATGAGCAGTTCTTC
TRBJ2-1 TRBV19 NA once CASSIFGTPYNEQFF TGTGCCAGTAGTATTTTCGGTACCCCCTACAATGAGCAGTTCTTC
TRBJ2-1 TRBV7-8 NA NA CASSLNPGLWWEQFF TGTGCCAGCAGCTTAAACCCGGGCCTTTGGTGGGAGCAGTTCTTC
TRBJ2-1 TRBV19 NA NA CASSIGLLGEQFF TGTGCCAGTAGTATAGGACTCTTGGGTGAGCAGTTCTTC
TRBJ2-7 TRBV4-1 NA NA CASSPQAGTSYEQYF TGCGCCAGCAGCCCTCAAGCCGGGACATCGTACGAGCAGTACTTC
TRBJ1-2 TRBV19 NA NA CASSMSQFGFQGYTF TGTGCCAGTAGTATGTCGCAGTTTGGGTTTCAAGGCTACACCTTC
TRBJ2-7 TRBV5-6 TRBD1 NA CASSLQGGNEQYF TGTGCCAGCAGCTTACAGGGGGGAAACGAGCAGTACTTC
TRBJ1-2 TRBV6-1 NA NA CASSEDMGYGYTF TGTGCCAGCAGTGAAGATATGGGATATGGCTACACCTTC
TRBJ2-2 TRBV27 TRBD2 NA CASSSSTLAGFTGELFF TGTGCCAGCAGTTCATCTACACTAGCGGGCTTCACCGGGGAGCTGTTTTTT
TRBJ2-1 TRBV5-1 TRBD2 NA CASSPGGGSLAGVRWNEQFF TGCGCCAGCAGCCCGGGTGGGGGGAGCTTAGCGGGAGTAAGGTGGAATGAGCAGTTCTTC
TRBJ2-1 TRBV10-3 NA NA CAISESTQGYGNEQFF TGTGCCATCAGTGAGTCGACGCAGGGGTATGGCAATGAGCAGTTCTTC
TRBJ2-1 TRBV28 NA NA CASSLQGALYNEQFF TGTGCCAGCAGTTTACAGGGAGCTCTCTACAATGAGCAGTTCTTC
TRBJ2-1 TRBV9 NA once CASSLGAGEAYNEQFF TGTGCCAGCAGCCTGGGGGCGGGAGAGGCCTACAATGAGCAGTTCTTC
TRBJ2-7 TRBV28 NA NA CASSLSIRGEQYF TGTGCCAGCAGTTTGTCGATAAGGGGCGAGCAGTACTTC
TRBJ2-1 TRBV28 NA NA CASSFIDNEQFF TGTGCCAGCAGTTTTATTGACAATGAGCAGTTCTTC
TRBJ2-7 TRBV7-3 NA NA CASSLREYEQYF TGTGCCAGCAGCTTGAGGGAGTACGAGCAGTACTTC
TRBJ1-2 TRBV4-3 NA NA CASSLTNTGNYGYTF TGCGCCAGCAGCCTCACGAATACAGGGAACTATGGCTACACCTTC
TRBJ2-5 TRBV9 TRBD2 NA CASSGRTSGRAIETQYF TGTGCCAGCAGCGGCCGGACTAGCGGGAGGGCCATAGAGACCCAGTACTTC
TRBJ2-2 TRBV4-1 NA NA CASSQGVGRELFF TGCGCCAGCAGCCAAGGTGTGGGCCGCGAGCTGTTTTTT
TRBJ2-7 TRBV4-1 NA NA CASSHRNSRDRPYEQYF TGCGCCAGCAGCCACCGTAACTCAAGGGACCGACCCTACGAGCAGTACTTC
TRBJ1-2 TRBV4-2 NA NA CASSQESVGYGYTF TGTGCCAGCAGCCAAGAATCAGTGGGCTATGGCTACACCTTC
TRBJ2-1 TRBV19 NA NA CASSIGHRNNEQFF TGTGCCAGTAGTATCGGCCACCGCAACAATGAGCAGTTCTTC
TRBJ2-7 TRBV19 NA NA CASSGIGEQYF TGTGCCAGTAGCGGGATCGGGGAGCAGTACTTC
TRBJ2-7 TRBV5-1 NA NA CASSLGAGGEQYF TGCGCCAGCAGCTTGGGGGCAGGAGGGGAGCAGTACTTC
TRBJ2-7 TRBV9 NA once CASSPHYRPHQAYEQYF TGTGCCAGCAGCCCTCATTACAGGCCCCACCAGGCCTACGAGCAGTACTTC